This TCR beta chain was identified during a study of T-cell memory formation after mild COVID-19. TCRdb called the 5' RACE reads again in MiXCR, with one record for every CDR3 protein. This sample yields 120,000 to 150,000 distinct CDR3 sequences, of which about 14% are seen a single time; 25% to 30% belongs to the top ten. Details on this clonotype: Its antigen remains unidentified.

General study results and limits: That cross-reactive memory joined was suggested by some responding clones appearing in pre-infection memory.

V lost 1 base, J lost 3 bases, and 10 bases lay in between. CDR3 length: 14 residues. Germline V CDR1 and CDR2: SEHNR, FQNEAQ (reference sequence). Input material: PBMCs or a T cell subset sorted from them (not recorded which). The source is an adult woman who had mild COVID-19 (a few samples of this study predate the infection). Cell type and time point are not known. V is TRBV7-9 and J is TRBJ2-7; tentative D call: TRBD1 (5 bases). The CDR3 loop is CASSLDWQGYEQYF. The CDR3 DNA follows: TGTGCCAGCAGCTTAGACTGGCAGGGCTACGAGCAGTACTTC.